A selection of T cell receptor beta chains follows, all from one sample in a study of blood T cell repertoires in COVID-19. The table came from immunoSEQ multiplex PCR; TCRdb's copy has only in-frame clones and leaves some out. The sample has hundreds of thousands of clones, 89% seen once. The sequenced sample consisted of peripheral blood. Source of these receptors: a man between 60 and 75 years old who had recovered from COVID-19. CDR3s include the opening cysteine and the closing phenylalanine or tryptophan. The D gene is left open where the match is weak. Some rows mark clone size as missing; the rest say once, few, many or name a class of expanded clone.

CDR3nt	CDR3aa	d_gene	abundance	j_gene	v_gene
TGTGCCAGCAGCTTAGGGACAGCAACTGAAGCTTTCTTT	CASSLGTATEAFF	TRBD1	.	TRBJ1-1	TRBV7-3
TGTGCCAGCAGCTGGACCCTCACAGGGGGCGTCGAGACCCAGTACTTC	CASSWTLTGGVETQYF	TRBD1	.	TRBJ2-5	TRBV11-2
TGTGCCAGCAGCCAAGATCATAGGGACAGGTGGGACACTGAAGCTTTCTTT	CASSQDHRDRWDTEAFF	TRBD1	medium-sized	TRBJ1-1	TRBV14
TGTGCCAGCAGCGAACAGGGGATCTCCTACGAGCAGTACTTC	CASSEQGISYEQYF	TRBD1	.	TRBJ2-7	TRBV7-9
TGCGCCAGCAGCCCAAGCCACTTCTCCTACAATGAGCAGTTCTTC	CASSPSHFSYNEQFF	.	.	TRBJ2-1	TRBV4-1
TGTGCCAGTAGTTCGTGGGTGACAGGGCTCTACGAGCAGTACTTC	CASSSWVTGLYEQYF	TRBD1	once	TRBJ2-7	TRBV19
TGTGCCTGGAGTGCAGGGATGGGCAATCAGCCCCAGCATTTT	CAWSAGMGNQPQHF	.	.	TRBJ1-5	TRBV30
TGTGCCAGCAGCTTACGACAGGGGATCGAGACCCAGTACTTC	CASSLRQGIETQYF	TRBD1	.	TRBJ2-5	TRBV11-2
TGTGCCACCAGTGACCGGGACAGACAAGAGACCCAGTACTTC	CATSDRDRQETQYF	TRBD1	.	TRBJ2-5	TRBV24-1
TGTGCCAGCAGCCGCTTAGCGGGAGGGCGATGGGAGCAGTACTTC	CASSRLAGGRWEQYF	TRBD2	.	TRBJ2-7	TRBV7-2
TGTGCCAGCAGTCTATCCCGCGGGGAGCTGTTTTTT	CASSLSRGELFF	.	.	TRBJ2-2	TRBV27
TGTGCCAGCAGCGTAGCGCCTCGGGGGGAGCAGTACTTC	CASSVAPRGEQYF	.	.	TRBJ2-7	TRBV9
TGTGCCAGCAGCCGGGGACTAGCGGGGGCCGGGTGGCGCTCCTACAATGAGCAGTTCTTC	CASSRGLAGAGWRSYNEQFF	TRBD2	.	TRBJ2-1	TRBV7-9
TGTGCCAGTAGTCCCACGGACAGGGGAAACAATCAGCCCCAGCATTTT	CASSPTDRGNNQPQHF	TRBD1	.	TRBJ1-5	TRBV19
TGTGCCAGTTCGTCTCAGGCCTACTATGGCTACACCTTC	CASSSQAYYGYTF	.	.	TRBJ1-2	TRBV19
TGTGCCAGCAGTTTAGAGAGAGGACAGCCCCAGCATTTT	CASSLERGQPQHF	.	.	TRBJ1-5	TRBV27
TGTGCCAGCTCACCAGCACAGGGGGCGCGGGATACGCAGTATTTT	CASSPAQGARDTQYF	TRBD1	.	TRBJ2-3	TRBV18
TGTGCCAGCAGTGTCCGAGTCTACGAGCAGTACTTC	CASSVRVYEQYF	.	.	TRBJ2-7	TRBV2
TGTGCCAGCAGCTCCGACAGGGGGGATGAAAAACTGTTTTTT	CASSSDRGDEKLFF	TRBD1	.	TRBJ1-4	TRBV7-9
TGTGCCAGCTCACCTGGACTAGCGGGGAGTGAGCAGTTCTTC	CASSPGLAGSEQFF	TRBD2	.	TRBJ2-1	TRBV18
TGCGCCAGCAGCCAAGATAGGACTAGCTCCTACAATGAGCAGTTCTTC	CASSQDRTSSYNEQFF	TRBD2	.	TRBJ2-1	TRBV4-3
TGTGCCAGCAGCTCAAGAGGGCGCACCGGGGAGCTGTTTTTT	CASSSRGRTGELFF	.	.	TRBJ2-2	TRBV11-2
TGTGCCAGTTGGCGCCGACTAGCGGGGCTCAATGAGCAGTTCTTC	CASWRRLAGLNEQFF	TRBD2	.	TRBJ2-1	TRBV27
TGTGCCAGCAGCTTAAATTTCGCGACAACCTACGAGCAGTACTTC	CASSLNFATTYEQYF	.	.	TRBJ2-7	TRBV11-2
TGTGCCAGCAGCGCCGGACTAGCGGGAGGACATTACAATGAGCAGTTCTTC	CASSAGLAGGHYNEQFF	TRBD2	.	TRBJ2-1	TRBV9
TGTGCCTGGAGCTCTAGCGGGCATTATAGGGATACGCAGTATTTT	CAWSSSGHYRDTQYF	TRBD2	.	TRBJ2-3	TRBV30
TGTGCCAGCAACCAGGGGGGTTCCTATAATTCACCCCTCCACTTT	CASNQGGSYNSPLHF	TRBD1	many	TRBJ1-6	TRBV14
TGTGCCAGCAGCCCGAAGCGGTACTCACTCACAGATACGCAGTATTTT	CASSPKRYSLTDTQYF	.	once	TRBJ2-3	TRBV9
TGCGCCAGCAGCCTTACGACTGGCGGGAGCACAGATACGCAGTATTTT	CASSLTTGGSTDTQYF	.	few	TRBJ2-3	TRBV4-3
TGTGCCAGCAGTAACAGACGCTCTGGGGCCAACGTCCTGACTTTC	CASSNRRSGANVLTF	.	once	TRBJ2-6	TRBV6-2/TRBV6-3
TGTGCCAGTAGCCTCCCCAACGGACAGGGGGCATACGAGCAGTACTTC	CASSLPNGQGAYEQYF	TRBD1	.	TRBJ2-7	TRBV19
TGTGCCAGCGGAAAGCCCAAGGGGGACACCGGGGAGCTGTTTTTT	CASGKPKGDTGELFF	.	.	TRBJ2-2	TRBV7-9
TGTGCCAGCAGTTTTCAGGGGGCAGGCAATCAGCCCCAGCATTTT	CASSFQGAGNQPQHF	TRBD1	.	TRBJ1-5	TRBV27
TGTGCCAGCAGTTTAACCGCGGGAAGCACAGATACGCAGTATTTT	CASSLTAGSTDTQYF	.	.	TRBJ2-3	TRBV27
TGTGCCAGCAGTGGGGACAGGGGACACGAGCAGTACTTC	CASSGDRGHEQYF	TRBD1	.	TRBJ2-7	TRBV27
TGCGCCAGCAGCTTGGACAGGTACAATGAGCAGTTCTTC	CASSLDRYNEQFF	.	.	TRBJ2-1	TRBV5-1
TGTGCCAGTAGTATGAACGGGCCAGGGGCGATAAGCAATCAGCCCCAGCATTTT	CASSMNGPGAISNQPQHF	.	once	TRBJ1-5	TRBV19
TGTGCCAGCAGCCCTAGGACTAGCGGGCTCGCCGGGGAGCTGTTTTTT	CASSPRTSGLAGELFF	TRBD2	.	TRBJ2-2	TRBV7-3
TGTGCCAGTAGCCTGACAGGGCTTAATTCACCCCTCCACTTT	CASSLTGLNSPLHF	TRBD1	.	TRBJ1-6	TRBV19
TGTGCCAGCAGCGGAACCAGCGGGGGGCTCACAGATACGCAGTATTTT	CASSGTSGGLTDTQYF	TRBD2	.	TRBJ2-3	TRBV9
TGTGCCAGCAGCTCCCCGAATAGACTCCCAGGGACCGGGGAGCTGTTTTTT	CASSSPNRLPGTGELFF	.	.	TRBJ2-2	TRBV5-4
TGTGCCAGCAGCTTCTCGACGCGGGAGGGCCTGGTGCAGTACTTC	CASSFSTREGLVQYF	TRBD2	.	TRBJ2-7	TRBV7-2
TGTGCCAGCTCACCAACGTCAGGGAGGGTGGGAAACTATGGCTACACCTTC	CASSPTSGRVGNYGYTF	.	.	TRBJ1-2	TRBV18
TGTGCCAGCAGCCTCCTAAGCGGGACAGGGGTACGGGAGCAGTACTTC	CASSLLSGTGVREQYF	TRBD1	.	TRBJ2-7	TRBV5-8
TGTGCCAGCTCACCACGGGGCACAAGGAGCTCCTACGAGCAGTACTTC	CASSPRGTRSSYEQYF	.	.	TRBJ2-7	TRBV18
TGTGCCAGCAGGTTCGGGAACGCACAGGGTACGCAGTATTTT	CASRFGNAQGTQYF	.	once	TRBJ2-3	TRBV27
TGTGCCAGCAGCTCCAGTTGGACCGGGGAGCTGTTTTTT	CASSSSWTGELFF	.	.	TRBJ2-2	TRBV7-3
TGTGCCAGCAGCTTGGGGACAGGGGGGTCTGTGGTCCCCTACTATGGCTACACCTTC	CASSLGTGGSVVPYYGYTF	TRBD1	.	TRBJ1-2	TRBV5-5
TGTGCCAGCAGCTTAATTCCGAGCTCCTACAATGAGCAGTTCTTC	CASSLIPSSYNEQFF	.	.	TRBJ2-1	TRBV11-2
TGCGCCAGCAGCTCCGACAGAATGAACACTGAAGCTTTCTTT	CASSSDRMNTEAFF	.	once	TRBJ1-1	TRBV5-1
TGTGCCAGCAGCCAAGATAGGACAGGCACAGATACGCAGTATTTT	CASSQDRTGTDTQYF	.	.	TRBJ2-3	TRBV3-1/TRBV3-2
TGTGCCAGTAGTACTCCTACTAGCGGGAGTTACGAGCAGTACTTC	CASSTPTSGSYEQYF	TRBD2	.	TRBJ2-7	TRBV19
TGTGCCAGCAGCTGGAGACAGGGGGCCACTGAAGCTTTCTTT	CASSWRQGATEAFF	TRBD1	few	TRBJ1-1	TRBV7-9
TGCGCCAGCAGCCAAGATTCCGCTAATACGAACACCGGGGAGCTGTTTTTT	CASSQDSANTNTGELFF	.	.	TRBJ2-2	TRBV4-3
TGTGCCAGCAGCCCGGCGGACGGGATGTACTACGAGCAGTACTTC	CASSPADGMYYEQYF	.	.	TRBJ2-7	TRBV7-8
TGTGCCAGCGCGGGACTAGCCCTCAATGAGCAGTTCTTC	CASAGLALNEQFF	TRBD2	.	TRBJ2-1	TRBV5-4
TGCAGCGTTGAAGGCGGCCCTAGCGGGGGATATGATGAGCAGTTCTTC	CSVEGGPSGGYDEQFF	TRBD2	.	TRBJ2-1	TRBV29-1
TGTGCCACCAGTGATCCCTTCGCCCGGGATGAGCAGTTCTTC	CATSDPFARDEQFF	.	few	TRBJ2-1	TRBV24-1
TGTGCCAGCAGCCTACTCGTACTAGCGGGAGTCGGTGAGCAGTACTTC	CASSLLVLAGVGEQYF	TRBD2	.	TRBJ2-7	TRBV3-1/TRBV3-2